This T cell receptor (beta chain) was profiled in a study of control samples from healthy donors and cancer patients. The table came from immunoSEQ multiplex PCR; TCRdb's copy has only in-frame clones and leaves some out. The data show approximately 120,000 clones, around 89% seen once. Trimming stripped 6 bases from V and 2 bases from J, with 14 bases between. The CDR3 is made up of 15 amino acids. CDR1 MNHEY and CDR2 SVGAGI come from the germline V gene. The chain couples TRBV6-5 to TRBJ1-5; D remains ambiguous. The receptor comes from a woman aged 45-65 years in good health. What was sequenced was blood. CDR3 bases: TGTGCCAGCAGGGCCGTTTTTAGGGGCAATCAGCCCCAGCATTTT. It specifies CASRAVFRGNQPQHF.